This T cell receptor beta chain came from a study of blood T cells in healthy people across ages. The V gene lost 6 bases and the J gene lost 1 base, with 6 bases spanning the gap. CDR3 length: 12 amino acids. This clonotype was observed at least ten times. Through a sample-barcoded 5' primer and a J-beta primer mix, a second PCR was run for roughly 6 to 12 cycles. TCRdb called the 5' RACE reads again in MiXCR, with one record for every CDR3 protein. The top ten hold approximately 0.75% of the sample, which has over a million distinct CDR3 sequences, approximately 25% seen once. These data were also reused for a study on T cells of mothers and their children.

This clonotype was sampled from a girl aged 2 to 9 in good health. The sequencing input was blood. The chain uses TRBV12-3 or TRBV12-4 and TRBJ1-1; possible D gene TRBD1, 6 bases. The CDR3 here is CASRTGNTEAFF. In DNA, the CDR3 is TGTGCCAGCAGGACAGGGAACACTGAAGCTTTCTTT.